This T cell receptor (beta chain) appears in the sequencing data of a study of response to subunit inactivated influenza vaccine. Study-wide points: That few new T cells are recruited by each seasonal influenza vaccination was the authors' suggestion.

This clonotype has ten or more counts. Its specificity is unknown. TCRdb re-called the RT-PCR reads with MiXCR, one entry per CDR3 protein. The sample lists about 570,000 distinct CDR3 sequences, about 12% seen once, with around 9.6% in the top ten. Germline V gene sequence: CDR1 SGHRS, CDR2 YFSETQ. This CDR3 contains 14 residues. V shed 4 bases, J shed 2 bases, and the junction held 5 bases outside the gene matches. The V call is TRBV5-1, the J call TRBJ2-5; 7 positions agree with TRBD1. The sample here was PBMCs from blood, taken on the day of vaccination. The clonotype comes from a man aged 45-65 years who received an inactivated influenza vaccine. The CDR3 protein is CASSPTGQQETQYF. The CDR3 region has the DNA TGCGCCAGCAGCCCAACGGGACAGCAAGAGACCCAGTACTTC.